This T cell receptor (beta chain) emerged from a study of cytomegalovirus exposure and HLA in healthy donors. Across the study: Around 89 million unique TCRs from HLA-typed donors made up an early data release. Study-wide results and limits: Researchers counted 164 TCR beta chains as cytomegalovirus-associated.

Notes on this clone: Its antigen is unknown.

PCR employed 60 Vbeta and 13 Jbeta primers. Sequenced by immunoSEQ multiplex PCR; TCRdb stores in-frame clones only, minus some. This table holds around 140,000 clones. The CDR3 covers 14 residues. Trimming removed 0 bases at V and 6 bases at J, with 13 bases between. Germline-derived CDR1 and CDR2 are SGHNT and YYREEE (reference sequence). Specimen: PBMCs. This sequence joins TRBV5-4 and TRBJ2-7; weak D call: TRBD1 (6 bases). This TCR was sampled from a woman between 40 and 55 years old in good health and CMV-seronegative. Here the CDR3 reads CASSLVGAKPEQYF. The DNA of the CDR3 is TGTGCCAGCAGCTTGGTGGGGGCAAAGCCCGAGCAGTACTTC.